These 7 T cell receptor beta chains originate from one sample sequenced in a study of control samples from healthy donors and cancer patients. Clones were read by immunoSEQ multiplex PCR, and TCRdb kept only the in-frame ones, dropping some. The sample gives tens of thousands of clones, approximately 90% of which show up once; more than 20% is in the top ten. The specimen sequenced was PBMCs. The receptors were gathered from a woman aged 35 to 49 with head and neck cancer.

V usage is TRBV7-9 and J usage is TRBJ2-3; D is tentatively TRBD1 or TRBD2 (5 bases each). The CDR3 spans 18 residues. From germline, CDR1 is SEHNR and CDR2 FQNEAQ (reference sequence). V was cut by 5 bases and J by 3 bases, with 24 bases left in between. The CDR3 reads CASSKRGSPADGTDTQYF. The CDR3 coding sequence is TGTGCCAGCAGCAAGAGGGGCTCTCCAGCGGACGGGACAGATACGCAGTATTTT.

This clone showed up just once. The chain employs TRBV9 and TRBJ1-2; 7 nucleotides agree with TRBD1. This CDR3 has 14 residues. CDR1 is SGDLS and CDR2 is YYNGEE in the germline V gene. V gave up 4 bases and J gave up 5 bases; unmatched junction bases: 8. The DNA for the CDR3 is TGTGCCAGCAGCCCAGGGGGGAAAAATTATGGCTACACCTTC. Protein: CASSPGGKNYGYTF.

The V call is TRBV18, the J call TRBJ2-3; a weak D match, TRBD2 (6 bases). CDR1 is KGHSH, CDR2 LQKENI, per germline. The CDR3 is 17 residues long. Trimming took 0 bases from V and 0 from J, leaving 13 bases between them. The CDR3 DNA reads TGTGCCAGCTCACCACCCAGGGCGGGGTCTAGCACAGATACGCAGTATTTT. Protein: CASSPPRAGSSTDTQYF.

V gene TRBV7-9 combines with J gene TRBJ1-2; no firm D call. This CDR3 has 13 residues. Germline V CDR1 and CDR2: SEHNR, FQNEAQ (reference sequence). With 5 bases removed from V and 9 bases from J, the gap between germline ends came to 16 bases. As DNA, the CDR3 is TGTGCCAGCAGCGGTCAAAATGGGAAAAGCTACACCTTC. Residues: CASSGQNGKSYTF.

This clone appeared a single time. This rearrangement joins TRBV12-3 or TRBV12-4 to TRBJ1-1; D is uncertain. Trimming took 5 bases from V and 0 from J, leaving 4 bases between them. This CDR3 is 12 amino acids long. CDR3 DNA: TGTGCCAGCAGTAGATTGAACACTGAAGCTTTCTTT. Protein: CASSRLNTEAFF.

Comments on this clone: Within the sample, other DNA sequences also encode this same CDR3. The V gene is TRBV5-1, the J gene TRBJ2-5, with unresolved D. CDR3 length: 11 residues. Trimming shortened V by 2 bases and J by 2 bases, and 1 base separated the two germline ends. In germline, CDR1 is SGHRS, CDR2 YFSETQ. This CDR3 reads CASSLQETQYF. CDR3 in DNA: TGCGCCAGCAGCTTACAAGAGACCCAGTACTTC.

This chain links TRBV2 with TRBJ1-3; a weak D match, TRBD1 (6 bases). The V end lost 10 bases, the J end lost 2 bases, and 27 bases lay between the germline ends. The germline V gene has CDR1 SNHLY and CDR2 FYNNEI. This CDR3 has 18 residues. The CDR3 is CATSRGFTGLGPGNTIYF. The CDR3 nucleotides read TGTGCCACTTCACGGGGTTTTACAGGGTTGGGTCCTGGAAACACCATATATTTT.